This record concerns one T cell receptor (beta chain) sequence. Original analysis: Estimation of nucleated cell counts relied on the amplification of reference gene primers. Here immunoSEQ multiplex PCR was the method, and the copy in TCRdb shows in-frame clones only, minus some. That table gives V, J and clone size, and the DNA gave D and trimming. Of approximately 170,000 clones listed, 82% are singletons. V was shortened by 2 bases and J by 5 bases, with 12 bases between the two germline ends. Germline CDR1 and CDR2: MNHEY and SVGAGI. The CDR3 runs 14 residues. This entry belongs to a study of blood T cell repertoires in COVID-19.

This receptor was identified in a woman over 75 with active or convalescent COVID-19. Sequenced: peripheral blood. The rearrangement uses TRBV6-5 and TRBJ1-1; D may be TRBD1 (6 bases). CDR3 coding DNA: TGTGCCAGCAGTTACCCCAGGGGAGGGACTGAAGCTTTCTTT. Translated, it gives CASSYPRGGTEAFF.